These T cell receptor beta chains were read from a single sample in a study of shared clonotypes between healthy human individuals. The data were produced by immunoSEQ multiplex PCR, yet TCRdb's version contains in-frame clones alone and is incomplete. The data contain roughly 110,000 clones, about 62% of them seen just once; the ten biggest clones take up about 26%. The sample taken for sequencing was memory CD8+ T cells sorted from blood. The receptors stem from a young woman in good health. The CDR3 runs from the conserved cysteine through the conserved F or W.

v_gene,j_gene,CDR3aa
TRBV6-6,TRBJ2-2,CASSYLQGANTGELFF
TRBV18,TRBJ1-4,CASSPQRDLGWEKLFF
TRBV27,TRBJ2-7,CASSPSLQGSYEQYF
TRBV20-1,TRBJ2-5,CRIRDQETQYF
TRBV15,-,CATSREVEGSYEQYF
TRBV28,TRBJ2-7,CASSNPGTARYEQYF
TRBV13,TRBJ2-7,CASSLAATLSYEQYF
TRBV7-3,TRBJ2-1,CASSLTLVGPGEQFF
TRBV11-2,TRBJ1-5,CASRNRQVYQPQHF
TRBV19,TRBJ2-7,CASSITRFHEQYF
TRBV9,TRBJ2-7,CASSLGGGSSSYEQYF
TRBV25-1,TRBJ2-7,CASSEPDRSYEQYF
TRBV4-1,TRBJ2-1,CASSQAAGVNEQFF
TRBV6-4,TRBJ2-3,CASMRTSGSTDTQYF
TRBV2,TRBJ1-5,CASSDSLSNQPQHF
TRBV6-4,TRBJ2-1,CASSETSVAEQFF
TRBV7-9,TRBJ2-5,CASGSSVSQETQYF
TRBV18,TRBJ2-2,CASSPGQGDGELFF
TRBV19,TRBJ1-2,CATLGQGLFGYTF
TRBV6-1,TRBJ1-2,CASSEQMGPGPYGYTF
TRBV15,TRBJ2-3,CATSASGESTDTQYF
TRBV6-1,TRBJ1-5,CASEWGEGNQPQHF
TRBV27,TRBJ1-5,CASSPGDRLSNQPQHF
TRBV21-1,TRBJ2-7,CASSKTNGTSGREQYF